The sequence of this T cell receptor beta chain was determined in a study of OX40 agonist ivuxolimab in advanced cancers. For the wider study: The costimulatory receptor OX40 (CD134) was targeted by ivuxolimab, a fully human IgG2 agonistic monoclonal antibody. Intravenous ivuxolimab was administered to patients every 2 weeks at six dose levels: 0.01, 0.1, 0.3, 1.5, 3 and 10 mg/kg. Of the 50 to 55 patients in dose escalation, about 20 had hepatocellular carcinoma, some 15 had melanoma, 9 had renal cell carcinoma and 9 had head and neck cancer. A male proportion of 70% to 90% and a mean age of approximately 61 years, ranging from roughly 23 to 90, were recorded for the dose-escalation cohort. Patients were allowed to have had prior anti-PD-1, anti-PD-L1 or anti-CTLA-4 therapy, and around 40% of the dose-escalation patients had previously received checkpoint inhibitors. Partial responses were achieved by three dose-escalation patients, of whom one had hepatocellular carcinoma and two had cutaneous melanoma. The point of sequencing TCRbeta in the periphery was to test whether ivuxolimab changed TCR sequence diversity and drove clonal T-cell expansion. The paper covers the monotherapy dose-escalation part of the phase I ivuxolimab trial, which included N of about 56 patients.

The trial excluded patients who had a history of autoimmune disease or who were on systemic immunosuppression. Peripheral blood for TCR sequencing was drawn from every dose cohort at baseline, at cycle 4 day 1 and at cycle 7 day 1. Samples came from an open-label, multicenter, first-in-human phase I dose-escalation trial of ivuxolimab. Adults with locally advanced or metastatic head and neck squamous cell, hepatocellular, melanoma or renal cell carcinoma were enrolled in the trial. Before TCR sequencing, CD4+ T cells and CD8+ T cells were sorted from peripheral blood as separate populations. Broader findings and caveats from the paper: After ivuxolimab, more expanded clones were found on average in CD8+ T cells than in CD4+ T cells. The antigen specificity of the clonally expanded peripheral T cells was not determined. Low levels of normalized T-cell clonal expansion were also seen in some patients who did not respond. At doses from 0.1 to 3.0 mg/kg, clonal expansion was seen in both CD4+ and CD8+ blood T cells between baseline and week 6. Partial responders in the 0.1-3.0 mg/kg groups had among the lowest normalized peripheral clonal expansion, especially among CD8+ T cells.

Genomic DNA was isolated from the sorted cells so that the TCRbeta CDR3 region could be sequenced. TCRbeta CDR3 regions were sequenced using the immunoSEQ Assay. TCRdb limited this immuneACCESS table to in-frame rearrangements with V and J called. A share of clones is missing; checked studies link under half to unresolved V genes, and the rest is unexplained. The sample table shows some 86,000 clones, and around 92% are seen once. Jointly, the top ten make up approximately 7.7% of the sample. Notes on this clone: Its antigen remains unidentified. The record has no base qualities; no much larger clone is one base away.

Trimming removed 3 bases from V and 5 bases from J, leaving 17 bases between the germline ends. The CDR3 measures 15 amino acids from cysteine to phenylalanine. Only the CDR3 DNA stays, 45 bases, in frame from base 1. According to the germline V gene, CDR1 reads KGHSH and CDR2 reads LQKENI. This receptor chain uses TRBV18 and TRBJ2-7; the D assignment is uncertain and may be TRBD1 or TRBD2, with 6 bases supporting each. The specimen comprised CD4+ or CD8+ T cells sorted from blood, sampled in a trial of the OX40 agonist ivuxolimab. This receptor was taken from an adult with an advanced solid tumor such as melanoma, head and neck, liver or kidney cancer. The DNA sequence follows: TGTGCCAGCTCACCCGGGACTTCCGGGGGCCACGAGCAGTACTTC. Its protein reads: CASSPGTSGGHEQYF.